This T cell receptor beta chain was obtained from a study of blood T cell repertoires in COVID-19. Study-level background: The United States, Italy and Spain were the sources of the acute and convalescent COVID-19 samples. Sample material is recorded as cDNA or gDNA derived from T cells, B-cell-depleted T cells, or PBMCs.

Source study methods: Using reference gene primer amplification, nucleated cell counts were estimated. Sequenced by immunoSEQ multiplex PCR; TCRdb stores in-frame clones only, minus some. The V and J calls and the clone size are those of that table, but D and trimming were determined from the DNA. The sample has tens of thousands of clones; approximately 85% are singletons. Trimming took 3 bases from V and 8 from J; bases not matched to a gene: 10. CDR3 length equals 16 residues. Germline loops: CDR1 KGHSH, CDR2 LQKENI. Sequencing was carried out using peripheral blood. The chain combines TRBV18 with TRBJ2-1; 10 bases align to TRBD1. This sequence originates from a man between 45 and 60 years old with active COVID-19. CDR3: CASSPRGQGTGYEQFF. The CDR3 DNA is TGTGCCAGCTCACCCAGGGGACAGGGGACGGGGTATGAGCAGTTCTTC.